This TCR beta chain came from a study of blood T cell repertoires in COVID-19. Assay used: immunoSEQ multiplex PCR; TCRdb lists only in-frame clones, some missing. The sample has around 100,000 clones, 69% seen once; the top ten hold 5% to 6.5%. The CDR3 runs 13 residues. J lost 7 bases, V lost 3 bases, and 5 bases had no gene match. The V gene is TRBV12-3 or TRBV12-4, the J gene TRBJ1-1; 7 bases agree with TRBD1. Sequenced sample: peripheral blood. The source is a man older than 75 with acute or convalescent COVID-19. The CDR3 loop is CASSFRGHVEAFF. DNA for the CDR3: TGTGCCAGCAGTTTTAGGGGGCACGTTGAAGCTTTCTTT.